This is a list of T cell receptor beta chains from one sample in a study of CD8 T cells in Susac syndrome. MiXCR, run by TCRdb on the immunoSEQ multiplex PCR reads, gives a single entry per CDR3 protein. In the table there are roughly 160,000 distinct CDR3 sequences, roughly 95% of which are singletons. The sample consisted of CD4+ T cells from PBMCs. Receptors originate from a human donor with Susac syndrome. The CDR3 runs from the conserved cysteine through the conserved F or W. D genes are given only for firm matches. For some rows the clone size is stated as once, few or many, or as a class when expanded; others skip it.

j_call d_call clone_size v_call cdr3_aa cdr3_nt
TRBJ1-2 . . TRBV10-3 CAIGPGLNYGYTF TGTGCCATCGGACCGGGACTCAACTATGGCTACACCTTC
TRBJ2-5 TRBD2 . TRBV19 CASSSSGLSQETQYF TGTGCCAGTAGTAGCTCGGGACTAAGCCAAGAGACCCAGTACTTC
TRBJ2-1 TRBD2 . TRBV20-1 CSAMTSGGYNEQFF TGCAGTGCGATGACTAGCGGGGGCTACAATGAGCAGTTCTTC
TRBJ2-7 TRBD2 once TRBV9 CASGGGAGGGEQYF TGTGCCAGCGGCGGCGGAGCGGGAGGGGGCGAGCAGTACTTC
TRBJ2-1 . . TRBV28 CASTSMNEQFF TGTGCCAGCACCTCTATGAATGAGCAGTTCTTC
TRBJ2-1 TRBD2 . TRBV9 CASSDASGRGRNEQFF TGTGCCAGCAGCGACGCTAGCGGGAGGGGGAGGAATGAGCAGTTCTTC
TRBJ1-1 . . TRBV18 CASSTGRNTEAFF TGTGCCAGCTCCACTGGAAGGAACACTGAAGCTTTCTTT
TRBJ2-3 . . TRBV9 CASSLTSASGNTDTQYF TGTGCCAGCAGCCTAACGTCCGCGTCCGGAAATACAGATACGCAGTATTTT
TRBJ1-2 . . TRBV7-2 CASSLGAWGQPYGYTF TGTGCCAGCAGCCTGGGGGCGTGGGGACAACCCTATGGCTACACCTTC
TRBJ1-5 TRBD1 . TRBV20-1 CSLTGGGNSNQPQHF TGCAGTCTTACAGGGGGTGGAAATAGCAATCAGCCCCAGCATTTT
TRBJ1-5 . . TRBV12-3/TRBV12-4 CASQGNSNQPQHF TGTGCCAGCCAGGGAAATAGCAATCAGCCCCAGCATTTT
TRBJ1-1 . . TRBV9 CASSVSLGDTEAFF TGTGCCAGCAGCGTCTCCCTGGGGGACACTGAAGCTTTCTTT
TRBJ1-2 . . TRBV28 CAHRGDGYGYTF TGTGCCCACAGAGGGGACGGCTATGGCTACACCTTC
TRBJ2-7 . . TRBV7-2 CASSFNQLYEQYF TGTGCCAGCAGCTTTAACCAGCTATACGAGCAGTACTTC
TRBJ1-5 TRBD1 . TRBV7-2 CASSPPGTGNQPQHF TGTGCCAGCAGCCCTCCCGGGACAGGCAATCAGCCCCAGCATTTT
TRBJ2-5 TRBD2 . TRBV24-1 CATSGGGETQYF TGTGCCACCAGTGGGGGGGGAGAGACCCAGTACTTC
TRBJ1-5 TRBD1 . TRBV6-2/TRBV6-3 CASSFAGGLGSAQHF TGTGCCAGCAGTTTTGCAGGGGGTTTGGGATCAGCCCAGCATTTT
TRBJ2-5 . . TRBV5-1 CASSEGGVSQETQYF TGCGCCAGCAGTGAGGGTGGGGTGAGTCAAGAGACCCAGTACTTC
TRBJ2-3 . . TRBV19 CASNSQFTDTQYF TGTGCCAGTAACTCTCAGTTCACAGATACGCAGTATTTT
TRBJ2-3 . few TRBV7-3 CASSPRGTDTQYF TGTGCCAGCAGCCCGAGAGGCACAGATACGCAGTATTTT
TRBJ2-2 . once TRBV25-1 CASSVWGGTGELFF TGTGCCAGCAGTGTGTGGGGAGGCACCGGGGAGCTGTTTTTT
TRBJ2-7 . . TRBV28 CASMALYEQYF TGTGCCAGCATGGCCCTCTACGAGCAGTACTTC
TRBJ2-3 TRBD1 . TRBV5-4 CASSRTGGSLTDTQYF TGTGCCAGCAGCCGAACAGGGGGTAGTCTTACAGATACGCAGTATTTT
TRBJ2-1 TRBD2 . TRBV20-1 CSASFNLAGGNEQFF TGCAGTGCTTCGTTTAACCTAGCGGGAGGCAATGAGCAGTTCTTC
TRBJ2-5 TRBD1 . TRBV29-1 CSVGGTGGWETQYF TGCAGCGTCGGCGGGACAGGGGGGTGGGAGACCCAGTACTTC
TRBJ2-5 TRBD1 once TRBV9 CASSVAIRGRDQETQYF TGTGCCAGCAGCGTAGCCATTAGGGGGCGGGACCAAGAGACCCAGTACTTC
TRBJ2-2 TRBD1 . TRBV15 CATSRGRGQGETGELFF TGTGCCACCAGCAGAGGTAGAGGCCAGGGGGAAACCGGGGAGCTGTTTTTT
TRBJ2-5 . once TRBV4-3 CASSQGPQVGETQYF TGCGCCAGCAGCCAAGGACCACAGGTGGGGGAGACCCAGTACTTC
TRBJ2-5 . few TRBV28 CASSLYRQETQYF TGTGCCAGCAGTTTATACCGTCAAGAGACCCAGTACTTC
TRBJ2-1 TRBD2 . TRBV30 CACGQLAGYNEQFF TGTGCCTGCGGCCAACTAGCGGGCTACAATGAGCAGTTCTTC
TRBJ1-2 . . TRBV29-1 CSVLPRGPPTEGYGYTF TGCAGCGTACTCCCCAGGGGACCCCCCACTGAGGGCTATGGCTACACCTTC
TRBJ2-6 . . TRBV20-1 CSASLGRMGSGANVLTF TGCAGTGCTAGTTTGGGGCGTATGGGGTCTGGGGCCAACGTCCTGACTTTC
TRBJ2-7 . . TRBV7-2 CASSPSIEQYF TGTGCCAGCAGCCCTTCCATCGAGCAGTACTTC
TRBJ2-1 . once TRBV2 CASSETGKKNEQFF TGTGCCAGCAGTGAAACAGGGAAAAAGAATGAGCAGTTCTTC
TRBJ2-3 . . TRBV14 CASSRDEGRYTDTQYF TGTGCCAGCAGCCGAGACGAGGGGCGCTACACAGATACGCAGTATTTT
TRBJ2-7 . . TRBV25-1 CASSDRGLSYEQYF TGTGCCAGCAGTGATAGAGGGCTCTCCTACGAGCAGTACTTC
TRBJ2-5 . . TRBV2 CASSESGLYQETQYF TGTGCCAGCAGTGAATCGGGGCTGTACCAAGAGACCCAGTACTTC
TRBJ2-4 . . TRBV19 CASSLSGLKNIQYF TGTGCCAGTAGTTTATCCGGGCTGAAAAACATTCAGTACTTC
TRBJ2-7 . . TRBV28 CASSLVSRVNEQYF TGTGCCAGCAGTTTAGTCAGCAGGGTCAACGAGCAGTACTTC
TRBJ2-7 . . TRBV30 CAYSLQGIHEQYF TGTGCCTACTCCTTACAGGGTATCCACGAGCAGTACTTC
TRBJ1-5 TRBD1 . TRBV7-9 CASSRQGADQPQHF TGTGCCAGCAGCCGCCAGGGGGCTGATCAGCCCCAGCATTTT
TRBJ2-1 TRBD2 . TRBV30 CAWSSNRVSGLAGGPRNEQFF TGTGCCTGGAGTTCAAACAGGGTCTCCGGACTAGCGGGAGGGCCGCGGAATGAGCAGTTCTTC
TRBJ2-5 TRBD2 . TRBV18 CASSPFQASGGMETQYF TGTGCCAGCTCACCATTTCAAGCCAGCGGGGGGATGGAGACCCAGTACTTC
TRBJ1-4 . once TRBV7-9 CARRGVTYSPGKLFF TGTGCCAGAAGGGGAGTCACTTACTCACCTGGAAAACTGTTTTTT
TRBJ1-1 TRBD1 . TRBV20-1 CSPDRMNTEAFF TGCAGTCCGGACAGGATGAACACTGAAGCTTTCTTT